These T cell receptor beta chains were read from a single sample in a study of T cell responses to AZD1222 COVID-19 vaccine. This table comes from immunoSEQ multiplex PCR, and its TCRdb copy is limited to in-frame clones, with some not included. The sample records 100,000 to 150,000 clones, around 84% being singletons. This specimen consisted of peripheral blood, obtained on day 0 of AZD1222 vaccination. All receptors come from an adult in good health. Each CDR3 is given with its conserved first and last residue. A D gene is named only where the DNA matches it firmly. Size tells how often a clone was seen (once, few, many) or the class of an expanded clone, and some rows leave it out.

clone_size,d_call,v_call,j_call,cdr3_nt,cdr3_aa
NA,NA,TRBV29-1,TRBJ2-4,TGCAGCGTTGATCTAGCCAAAAACATTCAGTACTTC,CSVDLAKNIQYF
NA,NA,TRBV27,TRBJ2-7,TGTGCCAGCAGTTTCTCAGTCAGAGGGTACGAGCAGTACTTC,CASSFSVRGYEQYF
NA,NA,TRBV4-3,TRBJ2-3,TGCGCCAGCAGCCAAGATTTGGGCGCTAGCACAGATACGCAGTATTTT,CASSQDLGASTDTQYF
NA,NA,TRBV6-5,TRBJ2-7,TGTGCCAGCAGGAACCCACAGGCTAGCTCCTACGAGCAGTACTTC,CASRNPQASSYEQYF
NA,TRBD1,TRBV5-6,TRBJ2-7,TGTGCCAGCAGCCCGTCCCATGGGACAGGGATCTCCTACGAGCAGTACTTC,CASSPSHGTGISYEQYF
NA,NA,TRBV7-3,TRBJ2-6,TGTGCCAGCAGCCCCACGGGCTCTGGGGCCAACGTCCTGACTTTC,CASSPTGSGANVLTF
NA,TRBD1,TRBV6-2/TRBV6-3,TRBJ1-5,TGTGCCAGCAGCCGACAGGGGGGTCAGCCCCAGCATTTT,CASSRQGGQPQHF
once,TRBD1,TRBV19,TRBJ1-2,TGTGCCAGTAGGAAACAGGGGGCTAACTATGGCTACACCTTC,CASRKQGANYGYTF
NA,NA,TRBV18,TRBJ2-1,TGTGCCAGCTCCCATGACAGGAACAATGAGCAGTTCTTC,CASSHDRNNEQFF
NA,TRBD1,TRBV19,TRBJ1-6,TGTGCCACCAGGTCCGGGACAGATAGCTCCTATAATTCACCCCTCCACTTT,CATRSGTDSSYNSPLHF
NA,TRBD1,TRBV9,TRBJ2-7,TGTGCCAGCAGCGTAGAACAGGGGGAAACCTACGAGCAGTACTTC,CASSVEQGETYEQYF
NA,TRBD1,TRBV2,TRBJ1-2,TGTGCCAGCAGTCGGACAGGGGGCAACTATGGCTACACCTTC,CASSRTGGNYGYTF
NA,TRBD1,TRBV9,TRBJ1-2,TGTGCCAGCAGCGTAGAACAGGGGTATGGCTACACCTTC,CASSVEQGYGYTF
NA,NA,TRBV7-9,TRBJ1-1,TGTGCCAGCAGCTCAATATTAGCGAACACTGAAGCTTTCTTT,CASSSILANTEAFF
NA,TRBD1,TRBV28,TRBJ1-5,TGTGCCAGCAGTCCCCCGGGACAGGGGGCGACGGGAGCCGCCGGCAATCAGCCCCAGCATTTT,CASSPPGQGATGAAGNQPQHF
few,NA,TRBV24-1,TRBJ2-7,TGTGCCACCAGTGATCCTTCCGGGACGGCCTCCTACGAGCAGTACTTC,CATSDPSGTASYEQYF
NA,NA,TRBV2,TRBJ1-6,TGTGCCGGGAGGGGGATTATCAATTCACCCCTCCACTTT,CAGRGIINSPLHF
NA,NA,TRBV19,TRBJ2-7,TGTGCCAGTAGTATTTCCGGACAGCCAGAGTACGAGCAGTACTTC,CASSISGQPEYEQYF
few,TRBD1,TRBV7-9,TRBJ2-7,TGTGCCAGCAGCGACCGGACAGGCTACGAGCAGTACTTC,CASSDRTGYEQYF
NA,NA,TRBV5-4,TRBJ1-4,TGTGCCAGCAGCCCGGGGCCGAGACCACCTGAAAAACTGTTTTTT,CASSPGPRPPEKLFF
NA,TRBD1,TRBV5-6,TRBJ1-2,TGTGCCAGCAGTACAAACTTAGGGGACAGGGGTTTTTATGGCTACACCTTC,CASSTNLGDRGFYGYTF
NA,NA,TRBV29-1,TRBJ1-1,TGCAGCGTCCCTAACGGGGGTGGGGACACTGAAGCTTTCTTT,CSVPNGGGDTEAFF
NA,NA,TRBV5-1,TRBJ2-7,TGCGCCAGCAGCTGGGGGGCCACAGGGGAAGGGGAGCAGTACTTC,CASSWGATGEGEQYF
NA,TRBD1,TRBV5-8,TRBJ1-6,TGTGCCGTCCGGGACAGGTCCCTTTTAAGCTCCTATAATTCACCCCTCCACTTT,CAVRDRSLLSSYNSPLHF
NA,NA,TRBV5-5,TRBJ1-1,TGTGCCAGCAGCTTGCAGCTTTCGGGGACGAACACTGAAGCTTTCTTT,CASSLQLSGTNTEAFF
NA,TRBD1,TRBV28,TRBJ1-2,TGTGCCAGCAGTCCAGGGGGCAATGGCTACACCTTC,CASSPGGNGYTF
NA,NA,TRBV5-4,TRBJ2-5,TGTGCCAGCAGCTTGGCCCAGCGCCGAGAGACCCAGTACTTC,CASSLAQRRETQYF
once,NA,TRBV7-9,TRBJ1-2,TGTGCCAGCAGCTTAGCTTATGGCTACACCTTC,CASSLAYGYTF
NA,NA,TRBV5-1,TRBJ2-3,TGCGCCAGCAGCTTAACGGATACGCAGTATTTT,CASSLTDTQYF
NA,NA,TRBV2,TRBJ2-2,TGTGCCAGCAGTGAACAGGGGGGGGCGGGCACCGGGGAGCTGTTTTTT,CASSEQGGAGTGELFF
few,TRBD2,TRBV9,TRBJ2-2,TGTGCCAGCTCCGGGACTAGCGGACACACCGGGGAGCTGTTTTTT,CASSGTSGHTGELFF
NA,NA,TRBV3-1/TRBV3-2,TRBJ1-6,TGTGCCAGCAGCCTAACCGGGACACCCAGGGACTCACCCCTCCACTTT,CASSLTGTPRDSPLHF
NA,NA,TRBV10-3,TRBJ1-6,TGTGCCATCAGTGAGTCAACCGGGGGTATTGGTTCACCCCTCCACTTT,CAISESTGGIGSPLHF
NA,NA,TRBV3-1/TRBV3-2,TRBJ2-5,TGTGCCAGCAGCCAAGAGTTCCAGGTAAAGGAGACCCAGTACTTC,CASSQEFQVKETQYF